This T cell receptor (beta chain) is from a study of T cells in women clearing cervical HPV infection. About this clone: What it binds is unknown. With the read ending 3 residues before the CDR3 end, the germline J gene is used to fill in that end.

General study points: CIN3+ cases had significantly higher TCR richness than controls; evenness did not differ. TRBV6-7 abundance was lower in cases than controls (roughly 0.11% versus 0.16%).

Per germline, CDR1 LNHDA and CDR2 SQIVND (reference sequence). The junction had 7 bases not matched to a gene; V was cut back by 8 bases and J by 8 bases. The CDR3 spans 14 residues. Data came from immunoSEQ multiplex PCR; TCRdb stores just in-frame clones and leaves some out. The sample has about 25,000 clones. Sequenced input: blood buffy coat. The V and J genes are TRBV19 and TRBJ1-4, with 11 bases matching TRBD1. The sequence was collected from a woman aged 18 to 75 with a cervical HPV16 infection that either progressed to CIN3+ or cleared (not recorded which). CDR3 bases read: TGTGCCAGTCGATCCGGGACAGGGGGGGAAAAA. Protein sequence: CASRSGTGGEK. The CDR3, in full, reads CASRSGTGGEKLFF.